A single sample is the source of the 18 T cell receptor beta chains below, sequenced in a study of cytomegalovirus exposure and HLA in healthy donors. The PCR used 60 Vbeta and 13 Jbeta primers. This table comes from immunoSEQ multiplex PCR, and its TCRdb copy is limited to in-frame clones, with some not included. The table includes 99,000 or so clones, just under 80% detected once. The sample comprised PBMCs. The source is a young man in good health and CMV-seronegative.

The chain carries TRBV11-2 and TRBJ2-1; D gene ambiguous. Germline CDR1 reads SGHAT; CDR2 reads FQNNGV. Trimming took 4 bases from V and 7 from J, leaving 14 bases between them. The CDR3 has 14 amino acids. In nucleotides, the CDR3 is TGTGCCAGCAGCTATAGAATGGGCATAAATGAGCAGTTCTTC. It translates to CASSYRMGINEQFF.

This rearrangement joins TRBV19 to TRBJ2-7; 15 bases align to TRBD2. This CDR3 is 14 amino acids long. V lost 4 bases and J lost 12; bases outside the gene matches: 7. Germline V gene sequence: CDR1 LNHDA, CDR2 SQIVND (reference sequence). This chain's CDR3 is CASSTGTSGGLTYF. The DNA of the CDR3 is TGTGCCAGTAGTACCGGGACTAGCGGGGGGTTAACGTACTTC. Complete variable domain (other parts from reference TRBV19 and TRBJ2-7): DGGITQSPKYLFRKEGQNVTLSCEQNLNHDAMYWYRQDPGQGLRLIYYSQIVNDFQKGDIAEGYSVSREKKESFPLTVTSAQKNPTAFYLCASSTGTSGGLTYFGPGTRLTVT.

The rearrangement uses TRBV5-4 and TRBJ2-2; 11 bases align to TRBD2. V lost 2 bases, J lost 6 bases, and 6 bases stayed unmatched. The CDR3 length is 16 residues. In germline, CDR1 is SGHNT, CDR2 YYREEE (reference sequence). As DNA, the CDR3 is TGTGCCAGCAGCTTAATTAGGGGACTAGCGGCCGGGGAGCTGTTTTTT. It yields the protein CASSLIRGLAAGELFF. The full variable domain, its missing parts supplied by reference TRBV5-4 and TRBJ2-2, is ETGVTQSPTHLIKTRGQQVTLRCSSQSGHNTVSWYQQALGQGPQFIFQYYREEENGRGNFPPRFSGLQFPNYSSELNVNALELDDSALYLCASSLIRGLAAGELFFGEGSRLTVL.

The chain employs TRBV4-1 and TRBJ2-3, with 9 bases aligning to TRBD1. V lost 1 base and J lost 5; bases outside the gene matches: 7. From germline, CDR1 is MGHRA and CDR2 YSYEKL. This CDR3 is built from 16 residues. The CDR3 DNA sequence: TGCGCCAGCAGCCAAGTTTCTCACAGGGGGCAAGATACGCAGTATTTT. The encoded protein is CASSQVSHRGQDTQYF.

The chain employs TRBV7-2 and TRBJ2-1; tentatively, D is TRBD1 (5 bases). The CDR3 sequence is 15 residues long. Deletions cut 3 bases from V and 2 bases from J, with 11 bases between. The germline CDR1 and CDR2 sequences are SGHTA and FQGNSA. CDR3 residues: CASSFGWGPYNEQFF. CDR3 coding DNA: TGTGCCAGCAGCTTCGGCTGGGGCCCCTACAATGAGCAGTTCTTC.

The rearrangement joins TRBV6-5 to TRBJ2-2, with a tentative D call TRBD2 (6 bases). The V gene lost 7 bases and the J gene lost 1 base, with 13 bases spanning the gap. Germline values: CDR1 MNHEY, CDR2 SVGAGI. The CDR3 extends over 15 amino acids. In nucleotides, the CDR3 is TGTGCCAGCACCCTTAGCGGAGAGAACACCGGGGAGCTGTTTTTT. Amino acids: CASTLSGENTGELFF.

This chain links TRBV4-3 with TRBJ2-2; 8 nucleotides line up with TRBD1. The germline V gene encodes CDR1 LGHNA and CDR2 YSLEER. This CDR3 spans 18 amino acids. J was trimmed by 1 base and V by 3 bases; bases with no gene match: 10. CDR3 protein: CASSQAGRGLVNTGELFF. The DNA of the CDR3 is TGCGCCAGCAGCCAGGCGGGCAGGGGGCTTGTGAACACCGGGGAGCTGTTTTTT.

The chain uses TRBV11-3 and TRBJ2-1; D gene unclear. Trimming left V 2 bases short and J 5 bases short, with 7 bases between. Germline lookup yields CDR1 SGHNT and CDR2 YENEEA. This CDR3 has 13 residues. The CDR3 here is CASSLSLNNEQFF. The CDR3 DNA is TGTGCCAGCAGCTTAAGTCTAAACAATGAGCAGTTCTTC.

J is TRBJ1-4 and V is TRBV30; 9 positions match TRBD1. The germline V gene has CDR1 GTSNPN and CDR2 SVGIG (reference sequence). This CDR3 is built from 14 residues. V lost 4 bases and J lost 6; bases outside the gene matches: 6. CDR3 coding DNA: TGTGCCTGGAATTGGGACAGGGCAGATGAAAAACTGTTTTTT. Translated, it gives CAWNWDRADEKLFF. Based on the CDR3 plus reference TRBV30 and TRBJ1-4, the full variable domain is SQTIHQWPATLVQPVGSPLSLECTVEGTSNPNLYWYRQAAGRGLQLLFYSVGIGQISSEVPQNLSASRPQDRQFILSSKKLLLSDSGFYLCAWNWDRADEKLFFGSGTQLSVL.

A few counts support this clone. V gene TRBV5-1 combines with J gene TRBJ2-7; no firm D call. This CDR3 comprises 14 residues. Germline CDR1 SGHRS, CDR2 YFSETQ. V lost 3 bases and J lost 2, with 12 bases in between. The CDR3 spells CASSSGTGTYEQYF. CDR3 bases: TGCGCCAGCAGCTCTGGCACGGGTACCTACGAGCAGTACTTC.

This clone was seen just once. The V call is TRBV5-5, the J call TRBJ1-2; D gene ambiguous. V was trimmed by 2 bases and J by 8 bases, leaving 7 bases between them. CDR1 and CDR2 from the germline V gene are SGHKS and YYEKEE (reference sequence). This CDR3 spans 11 amino acids. CDR3 residues: CASSLVGGYTF. The CDR3 nucleotides read TGTGCCAGCAGCTTAGTGGGCGGCTACACCTTC. The full variable domain, in which reference TRBV5-5 and TRBJ1-2 provide the parts outside the CDR3, is DAGVTQSPTHLIKTRGQQVTLRCSPISGHKSVSWYQQVLGQGPQFIFQYYEKEERGRGNFPDRFSARQFPNYSSELNVNALLLGDSALYLCASSLVGGYTFGSGTRLTVV.

The chain couples TRBV7-2 to TRBJ1-5, with D perhaps matching TRBD1 (5 bases). The CDR3 covers 14 residues. V was clipped by 5 bases and J by 1 base, with 9 bases between them. Germline V lookup: CDR1 SGHTA, CDR2 FQGNSA. Here the CDR3 reads CASSPYRSNQPQHF. The CDR3 nucleotides are TGTGCCAGCAGCCCCTACAGGAGCAATCAGCCCCAGCATTTT.

The rearrangement joins TRBV7-9 to TRBJ2-1; D possibly corresponds to TRBD1 (6 bases). V lost 5 bases and J 9 bases, leaving 14 bases between the germline ends. The CDR3 totals 13 residues. Germline loops: CDR1 SEHNR, CDR2 FQNEAQ (reference sequence). The CDR3 coding sequence is TGTGCCAGCAGCCCGAAACAGGGTGGTGAGCAGTTCTTC. It encodes CASSPKQGGEQFF.

The V gene is TRBV19, the J gene TRBJ1-2; 9 bases match TRBD1. Trimming cost V 5 bases and J 6 bases; bases outside gene matches: 4. This CDR3 has 13 amino acids. The V gene's germline CDR1 is LNHDA and CDR2 SQIVND (reference sequence). CDR3 DNA: TGTGCCAGTAGTGAACAGGGGGCTCATGGCTACACCTTC. Its protein is CASSEQGAHGYTF.

This chain uses TRBV14 with TRBJ1-1; unclear D gene. Trimming pared 4 bases from V and 2 bases from J, leaving 17 bases between. CDR3 length equals 16 residues. From germline, CDR1 is SGHDN and CDR2 FVKESK. CDR3 region: CASSPTYRVYNTEAFF. The CDR3, as DNA: TGTGCCAGCAGCCCAACGTACCGGGTTTACAACACTGAAGCTTTCTTT.

V usage is TRBV6-6 and J usage is TRBJ1-2; TRBD1 agrees at 7 bases. V dropped 5 bases and J dropped 5; count of bases not matched to a gene: 14. The CDR3 has 16 residues. Germline V gene lookup returns CDR1 MNHNY and CDR2 SVGAGI (reference sequence). Here the CDR3 reads CASSRGQSLALYGYTF. The CDR3 nucleotides are TGTGCCAGCAGTAGGGGACAGAGCCTCGCCCTATATGGCTACACCTTC.

The chain combines TRBV29-1 with TRBJ2-1, with 11 bases lining up with TRBD2. CDR3 size: 12 residues. Germline-derived CDR1 and CDR2 are SQVTM and ANQGSEA. V lost 6 bases and J lost 9; bases outside the gene matches: 4. CDR3: CSVKTSGAEQFF. In DNA, the CDR3 is TGCAGCGTGAAGACTAGCGGGGCTGAGCAGTTCTTC.

The genes are TRBV5-6 and TRBJ2-1; D possibly corresponds to TRBD2 (5 bases). The V end was cut by 3 bases, the J end by 7 bases, with 23 bases between. CDR1 is SGHDT, CDR2 YYEEEE, per germline. The CDR3 length is 17 residues. CDR3 loop: CASSSRRRALVVNEQFF. DNA for the CDR3: TGTGCCAGCAGCTCCCGGAGGCGGGCCCTCGTCGTGAATGAGCAGTTCTTC.